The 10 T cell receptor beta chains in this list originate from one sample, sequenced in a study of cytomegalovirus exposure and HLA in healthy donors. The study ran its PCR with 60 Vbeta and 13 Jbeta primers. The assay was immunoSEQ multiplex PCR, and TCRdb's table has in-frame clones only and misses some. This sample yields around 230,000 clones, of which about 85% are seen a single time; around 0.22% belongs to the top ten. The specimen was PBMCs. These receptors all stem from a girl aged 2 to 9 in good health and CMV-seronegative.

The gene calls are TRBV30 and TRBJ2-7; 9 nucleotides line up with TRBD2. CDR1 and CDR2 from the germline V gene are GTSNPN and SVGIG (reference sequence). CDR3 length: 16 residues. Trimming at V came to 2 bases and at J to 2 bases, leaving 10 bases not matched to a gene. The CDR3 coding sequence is TGTGCCTGGAGTATCAGTCGGACTAGCGTGACCTACGAGCAGTACTTC. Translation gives CAWSISRTSVTYEQYF.

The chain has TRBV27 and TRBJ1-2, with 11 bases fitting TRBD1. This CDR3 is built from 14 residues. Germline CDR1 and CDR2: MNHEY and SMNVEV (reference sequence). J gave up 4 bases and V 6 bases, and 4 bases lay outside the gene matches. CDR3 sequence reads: CASRGTGGSYGYTF. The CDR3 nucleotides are TGTGCCAGCAGGGGGACAGGGGGTAGCTATGGCTACACCTTC.

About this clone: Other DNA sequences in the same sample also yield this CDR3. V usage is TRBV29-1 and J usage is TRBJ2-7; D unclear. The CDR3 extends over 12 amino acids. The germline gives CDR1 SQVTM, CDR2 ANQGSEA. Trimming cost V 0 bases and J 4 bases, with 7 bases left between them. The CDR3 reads CSVEERGYEQYF. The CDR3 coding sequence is TGCAGCGTTGAAGAAAGAGGTTACGAGCAGTACTTC.

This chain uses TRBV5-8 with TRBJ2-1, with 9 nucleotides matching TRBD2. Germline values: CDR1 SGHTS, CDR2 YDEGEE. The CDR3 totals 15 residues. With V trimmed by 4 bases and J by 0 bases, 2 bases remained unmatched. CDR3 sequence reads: CASSLAGSSYNEQFF. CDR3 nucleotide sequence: TGTGCCAGCAGCCTAGCGGGGAGCTCCTACAATGAGCAGTTCTTC.

The CDR3 spells CASGQGGEQYF. The DNA of the CDR3 is TGTGCCAGCGGACAGGGGGGCGAGCAGTACTTC. The V gene is TRBV2, the J gene TRBJ2-7; 10 bases match TRBD1. Germline-derived CDR1 and CDR2 are SNHLY and FYNNEI. V shed 8 bases and J 6 bases; nucleotides not matched to a gene: 1. CDR3 size: 11 residues.

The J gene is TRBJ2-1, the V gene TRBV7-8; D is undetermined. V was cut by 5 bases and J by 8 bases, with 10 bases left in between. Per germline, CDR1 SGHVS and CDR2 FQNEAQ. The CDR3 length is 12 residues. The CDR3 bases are TGTGCCAGCAGCCAGCTAGAAGATGAGCAGTTCTTC. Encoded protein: CASSQLEDEQFF.

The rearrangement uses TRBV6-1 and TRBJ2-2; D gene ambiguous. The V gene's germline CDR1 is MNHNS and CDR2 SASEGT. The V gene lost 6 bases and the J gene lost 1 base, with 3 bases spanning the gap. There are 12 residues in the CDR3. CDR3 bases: TGTGCCAGCAGACAGAACACCGGGGAGCTGTTTTTT. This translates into CASRQNTGELFF.

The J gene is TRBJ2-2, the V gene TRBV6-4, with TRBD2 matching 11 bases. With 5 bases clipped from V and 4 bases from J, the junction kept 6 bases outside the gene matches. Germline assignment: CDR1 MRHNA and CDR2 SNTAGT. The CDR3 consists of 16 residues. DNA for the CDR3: TGTGCCAGCAGTCGGGGGACTAGCGGACTCACCGGGGAGCTGTTTTTT. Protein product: CASSRGTSGLTGELFF.

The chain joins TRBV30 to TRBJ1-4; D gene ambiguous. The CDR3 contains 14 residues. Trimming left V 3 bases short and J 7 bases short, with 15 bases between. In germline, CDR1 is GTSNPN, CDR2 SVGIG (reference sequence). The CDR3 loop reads CAWRGGGYGEKLFF. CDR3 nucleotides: TGTGCCTGGAGGGGTGGAGGATACGGTGAAAAACTGTTTTTT.

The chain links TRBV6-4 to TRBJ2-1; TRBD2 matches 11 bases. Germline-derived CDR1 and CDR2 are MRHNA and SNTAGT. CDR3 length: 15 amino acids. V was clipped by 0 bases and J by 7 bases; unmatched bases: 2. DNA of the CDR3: TGTGCCAGCAGTGACTCGACTAGCGGGGTTAATGAGCAGTTCTTC. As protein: CASSDSTSGVNEQFF.